Given below is one TCR beta chain in context. The antigen is not known. The study enrolled healthy HIV-negative adults without recent acute infections or vaccinations as donors. Every contributor of samples was a Caucasian grown-up residing in Nashville, Tennessee. The sample originates from a study of shared clonotypes between healthy human individuals. Germline trimming cut 5 bases from V and 9 bases from J; bases unmatched to any gene: 6. The CDR3 is 13 residues long. CDR1 is MNHEY and CDR2 is SVGAGI in the germline V gene. The repertoire was sequenced with immunoSEQ multiplex PCR; TCRdb's copy has only in-frame clones and lacks some. The sample consists of a few million clones, under 97% of them appearing once. Study-wide points: In the sorted subsets, rarefaction showed sequencing was incomplete despite large depth.

This TCR was recovered from a young man in good health. Sample: naive CD4+ T cells sorted from blood. Subset specified: CD45RA+ positively selected. J is TRBJ2-5 and V is TRBV6-5; 10 bases line up with TRBD2. The CDR3 DNA sequence: TGTGCCAGCAGTGCTAGCGGGGGAACGCCCCAGTACTTC. Translating it yields CASSASGGTPQYF.